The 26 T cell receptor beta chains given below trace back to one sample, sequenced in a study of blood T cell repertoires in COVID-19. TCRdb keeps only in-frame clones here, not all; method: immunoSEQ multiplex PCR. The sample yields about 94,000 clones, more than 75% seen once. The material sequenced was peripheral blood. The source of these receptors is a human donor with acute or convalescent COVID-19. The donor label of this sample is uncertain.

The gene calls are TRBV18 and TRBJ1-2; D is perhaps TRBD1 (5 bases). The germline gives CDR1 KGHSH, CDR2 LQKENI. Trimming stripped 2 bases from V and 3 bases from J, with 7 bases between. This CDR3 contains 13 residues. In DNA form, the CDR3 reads TGTGCCAGCTCACCAGGGGCCGACTATGGCTACACCTTC. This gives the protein CASSPGADYGYTF.

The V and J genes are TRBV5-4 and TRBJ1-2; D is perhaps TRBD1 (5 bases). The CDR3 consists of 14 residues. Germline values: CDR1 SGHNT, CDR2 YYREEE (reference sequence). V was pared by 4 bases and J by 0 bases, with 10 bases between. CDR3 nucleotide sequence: TGTGCCAGCAGCCCCGGGGGAGCTAACTATGGCTACACCTTC. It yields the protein CASSPGGANYGYTF.

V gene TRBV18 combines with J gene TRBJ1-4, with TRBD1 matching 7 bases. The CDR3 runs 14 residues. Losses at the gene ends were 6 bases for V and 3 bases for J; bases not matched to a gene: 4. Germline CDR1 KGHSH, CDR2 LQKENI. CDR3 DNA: TGTGCCAGCTCTGAGGGGGCTTCTAATGAAAAACTGTTTTTT. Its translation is CASSEGASNEKLFF. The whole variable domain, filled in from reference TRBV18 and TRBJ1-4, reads NAGVMQNPRHLVRRRGQEARLRCSPMKGHSHVYWYRQLPEEGLKFMVYLQKENIIDESGMPKERFSAEFPKEGPSILRIQQVVRGDSAAYFCASSEGASNEKLFFGSGTQLSVL.

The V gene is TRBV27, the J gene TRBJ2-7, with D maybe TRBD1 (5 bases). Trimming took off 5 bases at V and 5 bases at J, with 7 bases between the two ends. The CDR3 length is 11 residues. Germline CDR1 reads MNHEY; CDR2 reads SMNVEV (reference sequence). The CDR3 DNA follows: TGTGCCAGCAGTCCAGGGAACGAGCAGTACTTC. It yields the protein CASSPGNEQYF.

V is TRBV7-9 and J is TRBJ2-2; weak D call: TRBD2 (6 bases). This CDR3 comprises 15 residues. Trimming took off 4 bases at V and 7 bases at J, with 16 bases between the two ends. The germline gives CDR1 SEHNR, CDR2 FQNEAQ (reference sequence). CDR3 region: CASSSGPVGGGELFF. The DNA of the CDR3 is TGTGCCAGCAGCTCAGGACCGGTCGGGGGCGGGGAGCTGTTTTTT.

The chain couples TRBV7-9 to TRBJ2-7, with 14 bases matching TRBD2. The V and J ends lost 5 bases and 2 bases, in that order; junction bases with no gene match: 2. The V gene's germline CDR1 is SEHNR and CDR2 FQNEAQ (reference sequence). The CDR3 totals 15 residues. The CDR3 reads CASSPTSGGAYEQYF. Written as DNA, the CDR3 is TGTGCCAGCAGCCCGACTAGCGGGGGGGCCTACGAGCAGTACTTC. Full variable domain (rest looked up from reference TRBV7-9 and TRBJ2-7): DTGVSQNPRHKITKRGQNVTFRCDPISEHNRLYWYRQTLGQGPEFLTYFQNEAQLEKSRLLSDRFSAERPKGSFSTLEIQRTEQGDSAMYLCASSPTSGGAYEQYFGPGTRLTVT.

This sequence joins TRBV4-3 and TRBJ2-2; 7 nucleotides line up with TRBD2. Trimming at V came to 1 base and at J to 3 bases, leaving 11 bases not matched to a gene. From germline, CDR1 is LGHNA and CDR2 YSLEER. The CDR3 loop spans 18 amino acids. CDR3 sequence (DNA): TGCGCCAGCAGCCAAGGACTGGAGCGGGGAGCAGACACCGGGGAGCTGTTTTTT. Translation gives CASSQGLERGADTGELFF.

CDR3 sequence: CASSEVAGVETQYF. In nucleotides, the CDR3 is TGTGCCAGCAGTGAAGTAGCGGGGGTGGAGACCCAGTACTTC. The genes are TRBV6-1 and TRBJ2-5, with 9 bases fitting TRBD2. The CDR3 sequence is 14 residues long. CDR1 MNHNS and CDR2 SASEGT come from the germline V gene. Trimming at V came to 1 base and at J to 5 bases, leaving 2 bases not matched to a gene.

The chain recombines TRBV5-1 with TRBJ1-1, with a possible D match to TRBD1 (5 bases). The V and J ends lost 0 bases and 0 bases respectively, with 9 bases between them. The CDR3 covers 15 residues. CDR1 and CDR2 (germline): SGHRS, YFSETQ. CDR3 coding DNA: TGCGCCAGCAGCTTGGGACAGCATATGAACACTGAAGCTTTCTTT. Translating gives CASSLGQHMNTEAFF.

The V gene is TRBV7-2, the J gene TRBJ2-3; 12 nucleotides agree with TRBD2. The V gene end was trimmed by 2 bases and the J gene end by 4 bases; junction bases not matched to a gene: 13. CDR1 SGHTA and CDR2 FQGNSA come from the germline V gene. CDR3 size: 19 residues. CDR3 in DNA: TGTGCCAGCAGCTTAAAGTGGGCTAGCGGGGGGGGAGCCCCAGATACGCAGTATTTT. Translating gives CASSLKWASGGGAPDTQYF.

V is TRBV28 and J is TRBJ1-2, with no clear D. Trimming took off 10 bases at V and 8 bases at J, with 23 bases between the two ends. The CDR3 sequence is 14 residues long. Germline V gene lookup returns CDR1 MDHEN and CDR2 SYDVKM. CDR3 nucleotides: TGTGCCACTCTATTAACTAGTCTCGGGATGGGCTACACCTTC. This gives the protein CATLLTSLGMGYTF.

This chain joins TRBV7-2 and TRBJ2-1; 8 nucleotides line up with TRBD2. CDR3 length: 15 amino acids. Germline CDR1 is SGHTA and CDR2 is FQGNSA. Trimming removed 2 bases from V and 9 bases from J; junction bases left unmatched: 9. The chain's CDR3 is CASSLSSGGFGEQFF. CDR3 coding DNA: TGTGCCAGCAGCTTATCCAGCGGGGGCTTTGGTGAGCAGTTCTTC.

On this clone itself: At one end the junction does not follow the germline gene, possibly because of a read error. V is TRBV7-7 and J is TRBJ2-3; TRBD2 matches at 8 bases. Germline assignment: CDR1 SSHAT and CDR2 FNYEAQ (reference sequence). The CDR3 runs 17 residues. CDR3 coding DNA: TGTGCTAGCAGCTTAGGTGCAGGGCGGGGGGCCGTGGATACGCAGTATTTT. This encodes CASSLGAGRGAVDTQYF.

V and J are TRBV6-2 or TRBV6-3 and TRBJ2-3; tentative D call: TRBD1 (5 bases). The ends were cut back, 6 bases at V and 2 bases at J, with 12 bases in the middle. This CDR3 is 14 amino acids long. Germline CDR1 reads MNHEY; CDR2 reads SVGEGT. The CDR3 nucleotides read TGTGCCAGCAGCCGCGACAGTTTCACAGATACGCAGTATTTT. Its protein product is CASSRDSFTDTQYF.

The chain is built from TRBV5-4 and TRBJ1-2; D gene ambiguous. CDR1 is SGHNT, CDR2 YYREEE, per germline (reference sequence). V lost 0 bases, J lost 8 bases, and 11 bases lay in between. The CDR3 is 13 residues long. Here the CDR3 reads CASSLGRTSGYTF. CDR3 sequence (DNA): TGTGCCAGCAGCTTGGGCAGAACGTCAGGCTACACCTTC. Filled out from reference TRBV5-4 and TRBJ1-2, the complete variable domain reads ETGVTQSPTHLIKTRGQQVTLRCSSQSGHNTVSWYQQALGQGPQFIFQYYREEENGRGNFPPRFSGLQFPNYSSELNVNALELDDSALYLCASSLGRTSGYTFGSGTRLTVV.

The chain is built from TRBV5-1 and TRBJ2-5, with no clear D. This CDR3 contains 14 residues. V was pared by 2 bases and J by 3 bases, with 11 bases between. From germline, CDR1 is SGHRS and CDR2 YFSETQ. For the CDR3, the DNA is TGCGCCAGCAGCTTTAAATCGCCGGAAGAGACCCAGTACTTC. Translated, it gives CASSFKSPEETQYF.

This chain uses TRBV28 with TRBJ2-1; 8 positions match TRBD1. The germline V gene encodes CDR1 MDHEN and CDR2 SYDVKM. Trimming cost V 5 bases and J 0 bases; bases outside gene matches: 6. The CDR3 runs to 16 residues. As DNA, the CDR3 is TGTGCCAGCAGTCCCAACGACAGGGGCTCCTACAATGAGCAGTTCTTC. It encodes CASSPNDRGSYNEQFF. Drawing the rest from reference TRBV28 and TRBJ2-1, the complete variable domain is DVKVTQSSRYLVKRTGEKVFLECVQDMDHENMFWYRQDPGLGLRLIYFSYDVKMKEKGDIPEGYSVSREKKERFSLILESASTNQTSMYLCASSPNDRGSYNEQFFGPGTRLTVL.

The CDR3 reads CASSRREGDSNQPQHF. CDR3 nucleotides: TGTGCCAGCAGCCGGAGGGAGGGAGATAGCAATCAGCCCCAGCATTTT. The chain carries TRBV5-6 and TRBJ1-5; D remains unclear. CDR1 SGHDT and CDR2 YYEEEE come from the germline V gene. The length of the CDR3 is 16 residues. Deletions cut 4 bases from V and 0 bases from J, with 14 bases between. The full variable domain, in which reference TRBV5-6 and TRBJ1-5 provide the parts outside the CDR3, is DAGVTQSPTHLIKTRGQQVTLRCSPKSGHDTVSWYQQALGQGPQFIFQYYEEEERQRGNFPDRFSGHQFPNYSSELNVNALLLGDSALYLCASSRREGDSNQPQHFGDGTRLSIL.

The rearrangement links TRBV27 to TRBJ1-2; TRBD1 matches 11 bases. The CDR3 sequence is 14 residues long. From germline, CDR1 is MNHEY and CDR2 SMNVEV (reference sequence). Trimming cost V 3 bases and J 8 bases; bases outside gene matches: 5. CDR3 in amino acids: CASSLRTGGEGYTF. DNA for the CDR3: TGTGCCAGCAGTTTGCGGACAGGGGGCGAAGGCTACACCTTC.

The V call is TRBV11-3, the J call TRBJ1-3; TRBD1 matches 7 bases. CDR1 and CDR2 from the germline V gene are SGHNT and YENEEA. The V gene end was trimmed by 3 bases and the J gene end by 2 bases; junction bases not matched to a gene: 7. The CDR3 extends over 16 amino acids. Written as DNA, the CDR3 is TGTGCCAGCAGCTTGGGACAGACTCAGGCTGGAAACACCATATATTTT. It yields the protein CASSLGQTQAGNTIYF.

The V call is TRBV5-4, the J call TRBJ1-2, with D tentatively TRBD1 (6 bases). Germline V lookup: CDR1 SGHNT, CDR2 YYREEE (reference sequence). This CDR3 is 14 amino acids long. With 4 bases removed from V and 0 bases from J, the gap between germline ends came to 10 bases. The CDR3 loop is CASSPRTANYGYTF. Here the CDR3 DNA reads TGTGCCAGCAGCCCCCGGACAGCTAACTATGGCTACACCTTC.

The DNA for the CDR3 is TGTGCCAGCAGCTTAGATCGTCAGGGGGCCCAGTACTTC. Amino acids: CASSLDRQGAQYF. The chain joins TRBV7-2 to TRBJ2-5, with 7 bases identical to TRBD1. Trimming cost V 1 base and J 9 bases; bases outside gene matches: 5. The CDR3 sequence is 13 residues long. Germline V lookup: CDR1 SGHTA, CDR2 FQGNSA.

The CDR3 DNA follows: TGTGCCAGCAGTCCAACTTGGACAGGGGGGACTGAAGCTTTCTTT. It is translated as CASSPTWTGGTEAFF. The rearrangement links TRBV6-5 to TRBJ1-1; 10 bases fit TRBD1. This CDR3 region has 15 residues. Per the germline V gene, CDR1 is MNHEY and CDR2 is SVGAGI. V was pared by 5 bases and J by 5 bases, with 8 bases of the junction left unmatched.

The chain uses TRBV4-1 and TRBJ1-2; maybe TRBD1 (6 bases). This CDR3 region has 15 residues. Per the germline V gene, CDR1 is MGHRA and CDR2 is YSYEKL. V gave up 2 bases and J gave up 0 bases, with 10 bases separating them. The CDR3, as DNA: TGCGCCAGCAGCCAAAGCTCAGGGGCTAACTATGGCTACACCTTC. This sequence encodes CASSQSSGANYGYTF.

CDR3 residues: CASSTYRGGQYF. In nucleotides, the CDR3 is TGTGCCAGCAGCACATACAGGGGAGGGCAGTACTTC. This chain connects TRBV27 to TRBJ2-7; tentatively, D is TRBD1 (7 bases). V was pared by 6 bases and J by 9 bases, with 15 bases between. This CDR3 spans 12 amino acids. CDR1 MNHEY and CDR2 SMNVEV come from the germline V gene (reference sequence).

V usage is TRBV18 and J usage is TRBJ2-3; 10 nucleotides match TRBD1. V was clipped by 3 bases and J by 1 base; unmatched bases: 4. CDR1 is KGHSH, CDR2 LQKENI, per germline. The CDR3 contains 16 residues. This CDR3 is CASSPKGTGGTDTQYF. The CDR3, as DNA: TGTGCCAGCTCACCTAAGGGGACAGGGGGCACAGATACGCAGTATTTT.